This TCR beta chain was captured in a study of blood T cell repertoires in COVID-19. Study at large: From the United States, Italy and Spain came samples of acute and convalescent COVID-19. Sources were T cells, B-cell-depleted T cells, or PBMCs; the material itself was cDNA or gDNA.

Per the original methods: Amplification of reference gene primers was used by the study to estimate nucleated cell counts. This table comes from immunoSEQ multiplex PCR, and its TCRdb copy is limited to in-frame clones, with some not included. D and trimming were read from the DNA, whereas the V and J calls and clone size are those reported in that table. In the table there are over 450,000 clones, 89% of which are singletons. Germline V gene data show CDR1 as MNHEY and CDR2 as SVGAGI. CDR3 length: 14 residues. Deletions cut 8 bases from V and 2 bases from J, with 15 bases between. Sequenced material: peripheral blood. The sequence derives from a man between 18 and 35 years old with COVID-19, enrolled during active disease. This rearrangement joins TRBV6-5 to TRBJ2-5; possible D gene TRBD2, 7 bases. The CDR3 loop reads CASGTGGTQETQYF. The CDR3 DNA reads TGTGCCAGCGGTACCGGGGGGACACAAGAGACCCAGTACTTC.